This TCR beta chain originates from a study of CD8+CD57+ T cells in acquired aplastic anemia. Germline V gene data show CDR1 as LNHNV and CDR2 as YYDKDF (reference sequence). Trimming stripped 6 bases from V and 2 bases from J, with 10 bases between. The CDR3 sequence is 13 residues long. For CDR3 and TCR beta VDJ profiling, genomic DNA was the template used. TCRdb reprocessed the reads with MiXCR, giving one entry per CDR3 protein. The sample has some 120,000 distinct CDR3 sequences; 58% are singletons. Study results and caveats: A set of about 28 CD8+ CDR3 sequences was shared between patients and controls, and these sequences appeared highly expressed in patients.

This clonotype came up a few times. Antigen: not known. An expansion of CD8+CD57+ cells by flow cytometry had been shown in patients chosen for sequencing. Severe acquired aplastic anemia affected all patients. The clonotype originates from a human donor with aplastic anemia. The chain recombines TRBV15 with TRBJ1-1, with no clear D. Sequencing input: sorted CD4+, CD8+, or CD8+CD57+ T cells (not recorded which) from PBMCs. The CDR3 region is CATSRQDNTEAFF. The CDR3 coding sequence is TGTGCCACCAGTCGGCAGGACAACACTGAAGCTTTCTTT. The entire variable domain, with the rest obtained from reference TRBV15 and TRBJ1-1, is as follows: DAMVIQNPRYQVTQFGKPVTLSCSQTLNHNVMYWYQQKSSQAPKLLFHYYDKDFNNEADTPDNFQSRRPNTSFCFLDIRSPGLGDTAMYLCATSRQDNTEAFFGQGTRLTVV.